This TCR beta chain was retrieved from a study of T cells in localized non-small cell lung cancer. Produced via immunoSEQ multiplex PCR; TCRdb's table is partial and in-frame only. The sample lists 50,000 to 75,000 clones; approximately 89% were seen once. There are 14 residues in the CDR3. CDR1 and CDR2 (germline): KGHSH, LQKENI. With 1 base removed from V and 4 bases from J, the gap between germline ends came to 11 bases. As for this clone: No antigen is known for it.

General observations from the study: Across samples, adjacent lung featured a median roughly 50 of the top 100 tumor clones. Higher adjacent-lung clonality was associated with shorter survival.

The V and J genes are TRBV18 and TRBJ2-7; D call uncertain. The receptor's source is a man aged 35-75 years with stage I lung adenocarcinoma. The sequences come from peripheral blood, collected before any cancer treatment. CDR3 amino acids: CASSPQDGSYEQYF. As DNA, the CDR3 is TGTGCCAGCTCACCACAGGACGGATCTTACGAGCAGTACTTC.